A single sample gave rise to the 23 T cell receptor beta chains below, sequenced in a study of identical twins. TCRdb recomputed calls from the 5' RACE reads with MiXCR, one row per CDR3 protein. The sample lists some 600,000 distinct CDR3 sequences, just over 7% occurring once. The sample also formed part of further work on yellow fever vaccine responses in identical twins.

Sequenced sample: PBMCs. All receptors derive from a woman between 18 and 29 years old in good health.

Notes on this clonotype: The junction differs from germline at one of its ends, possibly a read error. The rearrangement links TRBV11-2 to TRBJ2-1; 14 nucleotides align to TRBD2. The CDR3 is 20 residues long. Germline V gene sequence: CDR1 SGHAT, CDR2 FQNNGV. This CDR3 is CASSLWVGTSGSDWGNEQIF. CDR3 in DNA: TGTGCCAGCAGCTTATGGGTGGGGACTAGCGGGAGTGATTGGGGGAATGAGCAGATCTTC.

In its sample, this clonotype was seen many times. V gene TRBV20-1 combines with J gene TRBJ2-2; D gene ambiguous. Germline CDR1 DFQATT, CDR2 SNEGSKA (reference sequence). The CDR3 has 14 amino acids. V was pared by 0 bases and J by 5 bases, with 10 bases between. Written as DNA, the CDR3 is TGCAGTGCTAGAGAAAGGGCCAGAACCGGGGAGCTGTTTTTT. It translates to CSARERARTGELFF.

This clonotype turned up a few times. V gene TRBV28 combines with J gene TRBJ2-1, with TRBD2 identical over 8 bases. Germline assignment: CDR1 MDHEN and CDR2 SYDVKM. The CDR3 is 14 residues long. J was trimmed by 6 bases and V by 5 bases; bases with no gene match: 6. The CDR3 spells CASSGGGSGNEQFF. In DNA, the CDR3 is TGTGCCAGCAGTGGCGGGGGGTCGGGCAATGAGCAGTTCTTC.

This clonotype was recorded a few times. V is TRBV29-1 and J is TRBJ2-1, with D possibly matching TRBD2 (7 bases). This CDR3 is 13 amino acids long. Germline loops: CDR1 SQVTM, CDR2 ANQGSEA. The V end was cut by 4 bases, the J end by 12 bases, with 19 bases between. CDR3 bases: TGCAGCGTTGGCCATCCGGGGGGCGCAGGGCAGTTCTTC. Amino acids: CSVGHPGGAGQFF.

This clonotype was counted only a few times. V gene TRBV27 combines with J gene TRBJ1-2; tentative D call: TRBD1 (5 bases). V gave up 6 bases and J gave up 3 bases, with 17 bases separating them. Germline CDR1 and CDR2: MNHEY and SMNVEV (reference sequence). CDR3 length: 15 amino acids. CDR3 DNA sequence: TGTGCCAGCAGACCTCAGGGAGGGGCTTACTATGGCTACACCTTC. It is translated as CASRPQGGAYYGYTF.

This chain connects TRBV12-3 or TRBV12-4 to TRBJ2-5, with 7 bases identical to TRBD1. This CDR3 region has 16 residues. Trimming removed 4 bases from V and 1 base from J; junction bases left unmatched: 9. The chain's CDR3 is CASSSRTGAAQETQYF. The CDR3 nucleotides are TGTGCCAGCAGTTCTCGGACAGGTGCCGCCCAAGAGACCCAGTACTTC.

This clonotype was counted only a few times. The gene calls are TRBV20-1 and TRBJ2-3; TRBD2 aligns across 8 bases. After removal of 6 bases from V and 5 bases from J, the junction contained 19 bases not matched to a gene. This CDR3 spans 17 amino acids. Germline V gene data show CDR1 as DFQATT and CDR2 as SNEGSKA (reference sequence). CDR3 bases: TGCAGTGCCAGCCCGAGCGGGGTAGCGGGGTGGGGAGATACGCAGTATTTT. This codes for CSASPSGVAGWGDTQYF.

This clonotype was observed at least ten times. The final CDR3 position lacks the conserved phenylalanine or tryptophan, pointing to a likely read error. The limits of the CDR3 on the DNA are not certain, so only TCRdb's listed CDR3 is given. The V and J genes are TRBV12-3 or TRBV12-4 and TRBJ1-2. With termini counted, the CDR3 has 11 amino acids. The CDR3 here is CASSSGRRIGL.

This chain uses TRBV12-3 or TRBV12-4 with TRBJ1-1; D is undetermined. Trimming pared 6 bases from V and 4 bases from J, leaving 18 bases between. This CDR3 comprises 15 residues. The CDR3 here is CASSLFGVGSTEAFF. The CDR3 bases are TGTGCCAGCAGCCTGTTCGGCGTGGGAAGCACTGAAGCTTTCTTT.

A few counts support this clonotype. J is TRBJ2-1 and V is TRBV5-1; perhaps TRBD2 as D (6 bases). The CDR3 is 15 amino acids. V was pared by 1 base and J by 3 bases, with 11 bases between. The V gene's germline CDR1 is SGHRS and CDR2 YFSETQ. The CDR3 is CASSLRWGDYNEQFF. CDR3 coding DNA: TGCGCCAGCAGCTTGCGATGGGGGGACTACAATGAGCAGTTCTTC. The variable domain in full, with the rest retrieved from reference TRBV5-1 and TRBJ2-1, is KAGVTQTPRYLIKTRGQQVTLSCSPISGHRSVSWYQQTPGQGLQFLFEYFSETQRNKGNFPGRFSGRQFSNSRSEMNVSTLELGDSALYLCASSLRWGDYNEQFFGPGTRLTVL.

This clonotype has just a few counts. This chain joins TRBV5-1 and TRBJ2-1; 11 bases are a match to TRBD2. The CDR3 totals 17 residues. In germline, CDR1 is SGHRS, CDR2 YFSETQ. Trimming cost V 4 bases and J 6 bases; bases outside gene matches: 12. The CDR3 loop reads CASSPRIAGGLTNEQFF. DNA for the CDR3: TGCGCCAGCAGCCCCAGGATAGCGGGGGGGTTAACCAATGAGCAGTTCTTC. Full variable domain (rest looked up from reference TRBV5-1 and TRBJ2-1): KAGVTQTPRYLIKTRGQQVTLSCSPISGHRSVSWYQQTPGQGLQFLFEYFSETQRNKGNFPGRFSGRQFSNSRSEMNVSTLELGDSALYLCASSPRIAGGLTNEQFFGPGTRLTVL.

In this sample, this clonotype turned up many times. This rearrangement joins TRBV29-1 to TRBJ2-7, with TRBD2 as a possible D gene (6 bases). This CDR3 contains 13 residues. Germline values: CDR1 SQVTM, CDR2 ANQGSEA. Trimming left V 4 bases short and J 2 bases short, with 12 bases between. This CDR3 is CSVARLGAYEQYF. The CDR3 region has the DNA TGCAGCGTTGCCCGACTAGGAGCCTACGAGCAGTACTTC.

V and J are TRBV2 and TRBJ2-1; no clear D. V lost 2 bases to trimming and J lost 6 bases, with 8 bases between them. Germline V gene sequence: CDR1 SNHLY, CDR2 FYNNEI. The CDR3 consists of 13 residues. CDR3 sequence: CASSENPGNEQFF. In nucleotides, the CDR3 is TGTGCCAGCAGTGAAAATCCGGGCAATGAGCAGTTCTTC.

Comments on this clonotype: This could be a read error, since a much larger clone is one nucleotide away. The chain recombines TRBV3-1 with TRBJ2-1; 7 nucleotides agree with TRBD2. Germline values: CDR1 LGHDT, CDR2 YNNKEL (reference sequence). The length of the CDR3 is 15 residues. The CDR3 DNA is TGTGCCAGCAGCCAAGTTGGCGGGGGTCCAAATGAGCGGTTCTTC. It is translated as CASSQVGGGPNERFF.

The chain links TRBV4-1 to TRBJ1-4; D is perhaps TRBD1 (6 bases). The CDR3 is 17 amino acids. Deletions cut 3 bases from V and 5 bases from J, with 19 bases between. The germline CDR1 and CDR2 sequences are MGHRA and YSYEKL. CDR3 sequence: CASSHPGTQGKNEKLFF. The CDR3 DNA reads TGCGCCAGCAGCCACCCCGGGACCCAGGGGAAGAATGAAAAACTGTTTTTT.

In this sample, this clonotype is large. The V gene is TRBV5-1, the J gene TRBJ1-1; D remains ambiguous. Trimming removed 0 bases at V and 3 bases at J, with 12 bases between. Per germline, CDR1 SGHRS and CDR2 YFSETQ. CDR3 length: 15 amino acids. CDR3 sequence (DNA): TGCGCCAGCAGCTTGGTGCGGGGTTCGGACACTGAAGCTTTCTTT. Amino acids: CASSLVRGSDTEAFF.

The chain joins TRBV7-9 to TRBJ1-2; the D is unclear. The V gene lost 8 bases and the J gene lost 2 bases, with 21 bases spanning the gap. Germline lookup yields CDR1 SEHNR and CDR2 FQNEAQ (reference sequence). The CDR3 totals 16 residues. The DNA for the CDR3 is TGTGCCAGCCGACCCGGTTCCGGCCTCTTAAACTATGGCTACACCTTC. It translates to CASRPGSGLLNYGYTF.

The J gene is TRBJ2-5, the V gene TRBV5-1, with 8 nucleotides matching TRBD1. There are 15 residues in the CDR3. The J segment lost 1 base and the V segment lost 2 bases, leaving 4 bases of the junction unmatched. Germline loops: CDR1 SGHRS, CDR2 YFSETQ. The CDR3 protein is CASSLGTGFQETQYF. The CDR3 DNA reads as TGCGCCAGCAGCTTAGGGACAGGATTCCAAGAGACCCAGTACTTC.

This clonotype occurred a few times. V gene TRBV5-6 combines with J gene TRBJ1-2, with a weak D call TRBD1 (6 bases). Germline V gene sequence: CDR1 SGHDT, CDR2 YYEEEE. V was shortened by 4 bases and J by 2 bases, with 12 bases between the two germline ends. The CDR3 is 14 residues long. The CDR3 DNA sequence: TGTGCCAGCAGCGCGGGGACAATAAACTATGGCTACACCTTC. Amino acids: CASSAGTINYGYTF.

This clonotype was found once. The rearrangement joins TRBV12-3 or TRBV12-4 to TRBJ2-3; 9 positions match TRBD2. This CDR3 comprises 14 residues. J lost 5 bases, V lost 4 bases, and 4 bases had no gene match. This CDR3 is CASSSAGGRDTQYF. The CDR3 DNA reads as TGTGCCAGCAGTTCTGCGGGAGGGAGAGATACGCAGTATTTT.

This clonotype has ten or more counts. The CDR3 coding sequence is TGTGCCAGCGGATATAGCAATCAGCCCCAGCATTTT. Protein: CASGYSNQPQHF. V usage is TRBV12-3 or TRBV12-4 and J usage is TRBJ1-5; no definite D call. This CDR3 has 12 amino acids. Trimming shortened V by 8 bases and J by 0 bases, and 5 bases separated the two germline ends.

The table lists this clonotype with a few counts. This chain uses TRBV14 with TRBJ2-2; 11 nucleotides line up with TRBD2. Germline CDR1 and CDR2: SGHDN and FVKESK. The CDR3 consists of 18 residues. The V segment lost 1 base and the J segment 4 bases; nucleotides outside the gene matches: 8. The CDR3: CASSQANSGGAITGELFF. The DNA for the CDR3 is TGTGCCAGCAGCCAAGCTAATAGCGGGGGGGCCATCACCGGGGAGCTGTTTTTT.

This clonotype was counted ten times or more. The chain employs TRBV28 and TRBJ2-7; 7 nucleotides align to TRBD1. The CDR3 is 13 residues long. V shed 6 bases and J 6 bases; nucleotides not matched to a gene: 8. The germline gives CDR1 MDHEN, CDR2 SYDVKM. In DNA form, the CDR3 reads TGTGCCAGCAGCCACTCCGGGACAGCCGAGCAGTACGTC. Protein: CASSHSGTAEQYV.